A selection of T cell receptor beta chains follows, all from one sample in a study of blood T cell repertoires in COVID-19. Profiling relied on immunoSEQ multiplex PCR, and the TCRdb table lists in-frame clones only, not all of them. Of 220,000 or so clones listed, roughly 88% are singletons. Material for sequencing was PBMCs or T cells enriched from blood (not recorded which). All receptors derive from a woman aged 50 to 60 who had recovered from COVID-19. Both conserved end residues are part of each CDR3. Expanded clones are given a class, and other clones once, few, many or no size at all.

J | size | V | CDR3
TRBJ1-6 | . | TRBV27 | CASSLSDSRRVTYNSPLHF
TRBJ1-6 | . | TRBV19 | CASSRRSDGVYAPLHF
TRBJ2-5 | . | TRBV24-1 | CATSDRGGASETQYF
TRBJ1-4 | . | TRBV7-2 | CASSSTRGSNEKLFF
TRBJ2-2 | . | TRBV19 | CASSRDRGGVGELFF
TRBJ2-2 | once | TRBV11-3 | CASTDTLAGGTGELFF
TRBJ1-6 | . | TRBV29-1 | CSVDAGDNSPLHF
TRBJ1-6 | . | TRBV30 | CAGGRDNSPLHF
TRBJ2-7 | . | TRBV5-1 | CASSLGGLAGGEQYF
TRBJ2-5 | few | TRBV7-6 | CASNNFGGETQYF
TRBJ1-1 | . | TRBV2 | CASILGGDTEAFF
TRBJ2-5 | . | TRBV7-8 | CASTRLRGTGVRETQYF
TRBJ1-2 | . | TRBV5-1 | CASSWGQGMNYGYTF
TRBJ2-3 | once | TRBV6-6 | CASSYLLAGTTDTQYF
TRBJ1-2 | . | TRBV30 | CAWSTGFLNYGYTF
TRBJ1-5 | few | TRBV9 | CASSIRLDQPQHF
TRBJ2-1 | . | TRBV6-2/TRBV6-3 | CASSFGLARDEQFF
TRBJ2-1 | . | TRBV6-2/TRBV6-3 | CASSYSPIRQGLGASYNEQFF
TRBJ1-6 | few | TRBV4-2 | CASSRSGTETTLHF
TRBJ1-1 | . | TRBV6-1 | CASSGSRGSSMNTEAFF
TRBJ2-1 | . | TRBV18 | CASSMGQGAGNEQFF